This T cell receptor beta chain appears in the sequencing data of a study of PD-L1 blockade in urothelial cancer. CDR3 length: 13 residues. V lost 5 bases to trimming and J lost 5 bases; unmatched junction nucleotides: 4. In germline, CDR1 is SGHTA, CDR2 FQGTGA. Using immunoSEQ multiplex PCR, the repertoire was profiled, and TCRdb retains in-frame clones only, with some absent. The sample records 50,000 to 60,000 clones, 88% being singletons. Time point defined: peripheral blood 6 weeks after treatment start. The source material was PBMCs, sampled around atezolizumab (anti-PD-L1) treatment. This receptor was obtained from a man aged 60 to 75 with urothelial cancer. The chain combines TRBV7-3 with TRBJ2-3, with TRBD2 identical over 7 bases. The CDR3 nucleotides are TGTGCCAGCAGCCCCGGGGGGAGAGATACGCAGTATTTT. Protein sequence: CASSPGGRDTQYF.